This T cell receptor (beta chain) was sequenced for a study of blood T cells in healthy people across ages. In the study overall: Capturing about one barcoded beta molecule per two T cells was achieved by template switching.

V was clipped by 5 bases and J by 7 bases, with 14 bases between them. The CDR3 is made up of 13 amino acids. CDR1 and CDR2 from the germline V gene are SEHNR and FQNEAQ (reference sequence). The authors ran a second PCR of roughly 6 to 12 cycles using a sample-barcoded 5' primer and a J-beta primer mix. TCRdb used MiXCR to reprocess the 5' RACE reads, holding one entry per CDR3 protein. The sample yields over 1,500,000 distinct CDR3 sequences, 40% to 55% seen once. The sample comprised blood. The V call is TRBV7-9, the J call TRBJ1-1; perhaps TRBD1 as D (5 bases). This receptor was obtained from a woman in her forties in good health. The CDR3 sequence is CASSADSYDEAFF. The CDR3 region has the DNA TGTGCCAGCAGCGCCGACAGTTATGATGAAGCTTTCTTT.